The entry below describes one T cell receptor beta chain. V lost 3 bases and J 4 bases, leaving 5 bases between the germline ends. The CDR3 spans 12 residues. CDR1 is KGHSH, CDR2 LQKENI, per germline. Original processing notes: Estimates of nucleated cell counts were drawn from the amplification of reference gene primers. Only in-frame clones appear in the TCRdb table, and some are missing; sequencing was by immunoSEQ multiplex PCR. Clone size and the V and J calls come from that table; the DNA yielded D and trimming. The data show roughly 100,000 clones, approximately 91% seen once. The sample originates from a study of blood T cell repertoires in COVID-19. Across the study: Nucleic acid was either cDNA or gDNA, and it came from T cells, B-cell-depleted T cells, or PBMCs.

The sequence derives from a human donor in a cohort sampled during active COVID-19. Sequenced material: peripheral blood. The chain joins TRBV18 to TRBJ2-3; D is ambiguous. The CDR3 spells CASSPSSDTQYF. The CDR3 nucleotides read TGTGCCAGCTCACCTAGCTCAGATACGCAGTATTTT.